Listed below are T cell receptor beta chains from one sample, sequenced in a study of T-cell memory formation after mild COVID-19. Each CDR3 protein gets one entry after TCRdb re-called the 5' RACE reads with MiXCR. The sample consists of 150,000 to 200,000 distinct CDR3 sequences, approximately 10% of them appearing once. Sequences were obtained from PBMCs or a T cell subset sorted from them (not recorded which). Receptors originate from a man between 18 and 35 years old who had mild COVID-19 (a few samples of this study predate the infection). Cell type and time point are not known. The CDR3 runs from the conserved cysteine through the conserved F or W. The D gene is left open where the match is weak. The size entry is marked missing in some rows and otherwise reads once, few, many or a size class.

length,J,V,size,D,CDR3,DNA
13,TRBJ1-2,TRBV7-2,few,-,CASSWKAGDGYTF,TGTGCCAGCAGCTGGAAGGCAGGGGATGGCTACACCTTC
14,TRBJ2-5,TRBV5-1,-,TRBD1,CASSRDRGTETQYF,TGCGCCAGCAGCCGGGACAGGGGAACGGAGACCCAGTACTTC
15,TRBJ2-1,TRBV12-3/TRBV12-4,few,-,CASSLVLAAYNEQFF,TGTGCCAGCAGTTTAGTACTAGCAGCTTACAATGAGCAGTTCTTC
14,TRBJ1-5,TRBV20-1,few,-,CSARSGMDNQPQHF,TGCAGTGCTAGATCAGGGATGGACAATCAGCCCCAGCATTTT
13,TRBJ2-3,TRBV7-2,-,-,CASSPTHTDTQYF,TGTGCCAGCAGCCCAACCCACACAGATACGCAGTATTTT
11,TRBJ2-3,TRBV10-3,few,-,CAISKTDTQYF,TGTGCCATCAGTAAGACAGATACGCAGTATTTT
13,TRBJ2-2,TRBV18,-,-,CASSPFAGGELFF,TGTGCCAGCTCACCATTTGCGGGCGGGGAGCTGTTTTTT
13,TRBJ2-3,TRBV10-3,-,-,CATWGIRGDTQYF,TGTGCCACATGGGGAATTAGAGGAGATACGCAGTATTTT
14,TRBJ1-6,TRBV3-1,-,-,CASSRGDSNSPLHF,TGTGCCAGCAGCCGAGGAGACAGCAATTCACCCCTCCACTTT
14,TRBJ2-1,TRBV20-1,-,TRBD1,CSASGTGRLNEQFF,TGCAGTGCGAGCGGGACAGGGAGGTTGAATGAGCAGTTCTTC
12,TRBJ1-2,TRBV19,few,TRBD1,CASRDRNYGYTF,TGTGCCAGTAGGGACAGGAACTATGGCTACACCTTC
18,TRBJ2-2,TRBV9,few,TRBD2,CASSPGTSGGTNTGELFF,TGTGCCAGCAGCCCGGGGACTAGCGGGGGGACGAACACCGGGGAGCTGTTTTTT
15,TRBJ2-1,TRBV29-1,many,TRBD1,CSVGAPRGRDSGQFF,TGCAGCGTTGGGGCTCCGCGAGGACGGGACAGCGGGCAGTTCTTC
15,TRBJ1-1,TRBV14,-,-,CASSQGAGWSTEAFF,TGTGCCAGCAGCCAAGGGGCGGGGTGGTCCACTGAAGCTTTCTTT
14,TRBJ2-2,TRBV15,few,-,CATSSGDATGELFF,TGTGCCACCAGCTCGGGGGACGCCACCGGGGAGCTGTTTTTT
12,TRBJ2-3,TRBV20-1,medium-sized,TRBD2,CSARRGGDTQYF,TGCAGTGCTAGGCGGGGGGGAGATACGCAGTATTTT
15,TRBJ1-3,TRBV5-1,few,-,CASRRESGSGNTIYF,TGCGCCAGCAGGCGGGAGAGCGGCTCTGGAAACACCATATATTTT
16,TRBJ2-1,TRBV7-2,many,-,CASSAPGGPSYNEQFF,TGTGCCAGCAGCGCCCCCGGGGGACCTTCCTACAATGAGCAGTTCTTC
13,TRBJ1-2,TRBV11-2,-,-,CASSLAEGQGYTF,TGTGCCAGCAGCTTAGCGGAGGGGCAGGGCTACACCTTC
13,TRBJ2-3,TRBV20-1,-,-,CSARVASTDTQYF,TGCAGTGCTAGAGTAGCGTCCACAGATACGCAGTATTTT
16,TRBJ2-3,TRBV11-2,few,TRBD1,CASSLNQGARTDTQYF,TGTGCCAGCAGCTTGAATCAGGGGGCCCGCACAGATACGCAGTATTTT
15,TRBJ2-6,TRBV7-3,many,-,CASSSRGAGANVLTF,TGTGCCAGCAGCTCAAGGGGGGCTGGGGCCAACGTCCTGACTTTC
14,TRBJ2-2,TRBV12-3/TRBV12-4,-,-,CASAGAAHTGELFF,TGTGCCAGCGCGGGGGCAGCCCACACCGGGGAGCTGTTTTTT
18,TRBJ2-1,TRBV7-9,few,-,CASSSSTPRPSSYNEQFF,TGTGCCAGCAGCTCGTCTACCCCTCGTCCGAGCTCCTACAATGAGCAGTTCTTC
13,TRBJ2-5,TRBV6-5,-,TRBD2,CASSRLAQETQYF,TGTGCCAGCAGCCGACTAGCTCAAGAGACCCAGTACTTC